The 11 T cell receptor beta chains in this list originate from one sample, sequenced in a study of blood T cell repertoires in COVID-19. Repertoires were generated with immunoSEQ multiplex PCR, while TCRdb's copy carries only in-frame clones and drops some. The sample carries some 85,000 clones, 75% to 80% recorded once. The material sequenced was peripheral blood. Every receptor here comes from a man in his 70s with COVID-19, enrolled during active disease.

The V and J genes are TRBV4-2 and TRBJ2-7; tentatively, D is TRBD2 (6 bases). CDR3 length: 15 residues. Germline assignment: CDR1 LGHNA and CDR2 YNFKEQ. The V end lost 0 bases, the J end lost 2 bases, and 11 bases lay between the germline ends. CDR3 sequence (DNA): TGTGCCAGCAGCCAAGACGGCGGGGCTACCTACGAGCAGTACTTC. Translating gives CASSQDGGATYEQYF.

In DNA form, the CDR3 reads TGTGCCAGCAGCCCCGAGGTAGCGGGGTTACAAGAGACCCAGTACTTC. Translated: CASSPEVAGLQETQYF. V is TRBV5-4 and J is TRBJ2-5; 8 bases line up with TRBD2. Per germline, CDR1 SGHNT and CDR2 YYREEE (reference sequence). V shed 4 bases and J 2 bases; nucleotides not matched to a gene: 10. The CDR3 has 16 residues.

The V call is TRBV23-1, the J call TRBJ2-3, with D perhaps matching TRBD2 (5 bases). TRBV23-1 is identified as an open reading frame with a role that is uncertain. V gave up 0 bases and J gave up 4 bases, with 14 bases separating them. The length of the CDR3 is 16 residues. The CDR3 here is CASSQSLGRVADTQYF. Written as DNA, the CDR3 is TGCGCCAGCAGTCAATCTCTAGGGCGGGTGGCAGATACGCAGTATTTT.

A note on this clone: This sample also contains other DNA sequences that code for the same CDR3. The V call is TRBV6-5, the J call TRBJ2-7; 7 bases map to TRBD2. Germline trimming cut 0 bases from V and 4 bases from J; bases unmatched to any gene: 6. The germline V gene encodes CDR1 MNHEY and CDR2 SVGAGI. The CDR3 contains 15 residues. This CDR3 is CASSYSSGGRYEQYF. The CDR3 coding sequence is TGTGCCAGCAGTTACTCTTCGGGGGGACGATACGAGCAGTACTTC.

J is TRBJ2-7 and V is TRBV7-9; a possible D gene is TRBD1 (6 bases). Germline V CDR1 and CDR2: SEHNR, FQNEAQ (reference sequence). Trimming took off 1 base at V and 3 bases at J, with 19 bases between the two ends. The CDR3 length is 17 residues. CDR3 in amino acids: CASSLGSQSGTFYEQYF. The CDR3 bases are TGTGCCAGCAGCTTAGGATCCCAATCCGGGACATTCTACGAGCAGTACTTC.

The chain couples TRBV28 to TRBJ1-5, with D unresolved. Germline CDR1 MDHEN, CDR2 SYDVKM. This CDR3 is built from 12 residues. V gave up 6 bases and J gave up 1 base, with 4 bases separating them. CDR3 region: CASRESNQPQHF. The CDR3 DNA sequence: TGTGCCAGCAGGGAGAGCAATCAGCCCCAGCATTTT.

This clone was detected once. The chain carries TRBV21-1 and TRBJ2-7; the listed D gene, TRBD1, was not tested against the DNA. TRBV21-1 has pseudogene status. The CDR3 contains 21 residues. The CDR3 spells CASTAGTGRTVRTFSSYEQYF. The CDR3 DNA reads TGTGCCAGCACCGCCGGGACAGGGCGGACAGTCCGAACTTTTAGCTCCTACGAGCAGTACTTC.

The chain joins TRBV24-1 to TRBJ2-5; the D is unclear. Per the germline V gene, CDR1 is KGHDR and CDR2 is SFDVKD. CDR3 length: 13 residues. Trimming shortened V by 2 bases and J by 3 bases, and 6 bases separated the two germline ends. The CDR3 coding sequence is TGTGCCACCAGTGATTCAGGAAAAGAGACCCAGTACTTC. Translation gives CATSDSGKETQYF.

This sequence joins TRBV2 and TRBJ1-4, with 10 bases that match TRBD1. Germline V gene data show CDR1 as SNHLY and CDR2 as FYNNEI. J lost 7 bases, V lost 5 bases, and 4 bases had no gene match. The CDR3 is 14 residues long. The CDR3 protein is CASSNRDRGEKLFF. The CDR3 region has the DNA TGTGCCAGCAGTAACCGGGACAGGGGTGAAAAACTGTTTTTT.

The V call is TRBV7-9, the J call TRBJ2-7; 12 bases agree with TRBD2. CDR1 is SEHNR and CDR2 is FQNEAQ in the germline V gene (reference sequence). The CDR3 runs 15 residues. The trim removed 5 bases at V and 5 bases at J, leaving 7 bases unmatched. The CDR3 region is CASSRLAGVNHEQYF. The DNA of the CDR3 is TGTGCCAGCAGCCGACTAGCGGGGGTTAACCACGAGCAGTACTTC.

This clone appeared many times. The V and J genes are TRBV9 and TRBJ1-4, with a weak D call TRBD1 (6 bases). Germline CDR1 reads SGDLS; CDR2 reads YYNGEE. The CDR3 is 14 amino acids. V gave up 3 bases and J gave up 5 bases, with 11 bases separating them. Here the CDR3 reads CASSAEGGNEKLFF. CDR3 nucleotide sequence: TGTGCCAGCAGCGCCGAGGGGGGGAATGAAAAACTGTTTTTT.